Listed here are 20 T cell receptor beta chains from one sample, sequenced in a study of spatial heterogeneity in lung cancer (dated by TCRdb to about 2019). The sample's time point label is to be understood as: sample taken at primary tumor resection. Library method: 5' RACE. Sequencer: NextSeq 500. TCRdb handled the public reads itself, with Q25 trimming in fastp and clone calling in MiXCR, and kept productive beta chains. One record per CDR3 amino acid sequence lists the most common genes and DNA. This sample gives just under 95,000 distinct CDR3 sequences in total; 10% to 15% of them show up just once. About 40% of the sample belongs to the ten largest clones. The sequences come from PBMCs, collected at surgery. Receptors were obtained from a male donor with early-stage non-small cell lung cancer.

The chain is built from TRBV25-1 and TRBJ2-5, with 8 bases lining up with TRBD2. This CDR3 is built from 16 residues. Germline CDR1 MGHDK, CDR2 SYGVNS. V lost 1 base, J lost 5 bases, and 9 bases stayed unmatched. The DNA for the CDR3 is TGTGCCAGCAGTGAATTAGGAGGACTAGCTCGGGAGACCCAGTACTTC. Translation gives CASSELGGLARETQYF.

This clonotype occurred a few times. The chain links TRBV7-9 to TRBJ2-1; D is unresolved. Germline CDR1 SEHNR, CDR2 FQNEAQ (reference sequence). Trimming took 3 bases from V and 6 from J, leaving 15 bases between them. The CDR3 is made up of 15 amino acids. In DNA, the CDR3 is TGTGCCAGCAGCTTGGCTAACCATCAACTCAATGAGCAGTTCTTC. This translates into CASSLANHQLNEQFF.

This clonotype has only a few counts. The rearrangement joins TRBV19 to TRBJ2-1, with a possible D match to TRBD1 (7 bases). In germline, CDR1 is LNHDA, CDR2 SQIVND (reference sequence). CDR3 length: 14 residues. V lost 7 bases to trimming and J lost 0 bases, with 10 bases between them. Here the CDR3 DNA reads TGTGCCAGTAATCAGGGGGGCTCCTACAATGAGCAGTTCTTC. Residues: CASNQGGSYNEQFF.

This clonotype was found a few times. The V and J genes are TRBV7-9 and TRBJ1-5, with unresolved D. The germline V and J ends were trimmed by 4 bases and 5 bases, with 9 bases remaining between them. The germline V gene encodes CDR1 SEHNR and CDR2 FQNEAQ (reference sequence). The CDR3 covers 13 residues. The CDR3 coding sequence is TGTGCCAGCAGCTCCGCGGGCGATCAGCCCCAGCATTTT. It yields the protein CASSSAGDQPQHF.

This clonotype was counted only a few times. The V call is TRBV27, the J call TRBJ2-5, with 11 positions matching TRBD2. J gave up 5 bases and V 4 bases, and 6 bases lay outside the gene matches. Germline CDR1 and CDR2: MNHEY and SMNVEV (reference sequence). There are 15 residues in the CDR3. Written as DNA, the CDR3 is TGTGCCAGCAGTTCCCTAGCGGGAGGCGGGGAGACCCAGTACTTC. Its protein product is CASSSLAGGGETQYF.

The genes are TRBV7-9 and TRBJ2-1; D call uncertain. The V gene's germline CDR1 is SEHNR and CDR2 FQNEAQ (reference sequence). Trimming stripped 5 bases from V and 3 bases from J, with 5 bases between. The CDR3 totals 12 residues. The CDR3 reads CASSPDYNEQFF. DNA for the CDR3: TGTGCCAGCAGCCCGGACTACAATGAGCAGTTCTTC.

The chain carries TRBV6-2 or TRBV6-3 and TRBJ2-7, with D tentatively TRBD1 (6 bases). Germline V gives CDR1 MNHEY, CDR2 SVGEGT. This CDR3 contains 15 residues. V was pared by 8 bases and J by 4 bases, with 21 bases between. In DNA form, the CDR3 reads TGTGCCAGCCTGCATCCTAGGACAGCGCAATACGAGCAGTACTTC. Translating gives CASLHPRTAQYEQYF.

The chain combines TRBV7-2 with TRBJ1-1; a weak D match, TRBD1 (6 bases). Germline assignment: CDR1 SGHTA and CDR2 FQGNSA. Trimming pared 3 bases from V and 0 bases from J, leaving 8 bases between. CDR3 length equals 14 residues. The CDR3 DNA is TGTGCCAGCAGCTTCGACAGGATGAACACTGAAGCTTTCTTT. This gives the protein CASSFDRMNTEAFF.

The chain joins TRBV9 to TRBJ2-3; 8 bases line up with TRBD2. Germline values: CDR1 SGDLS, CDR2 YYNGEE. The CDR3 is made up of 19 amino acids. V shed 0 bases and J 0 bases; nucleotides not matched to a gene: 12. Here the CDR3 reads CASSVETKFTSGSTDTQYF. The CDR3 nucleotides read TGTGCCAGCAGCGTAGAAACGAAGTTCACTAGCGGTAGCACAGATACGCAGTATTTT.

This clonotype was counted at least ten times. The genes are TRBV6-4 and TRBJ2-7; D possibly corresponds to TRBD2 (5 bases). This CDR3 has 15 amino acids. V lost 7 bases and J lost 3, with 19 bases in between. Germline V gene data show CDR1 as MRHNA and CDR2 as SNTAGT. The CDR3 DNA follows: TGTGCCAGCACCCCCCCCCGGAGGACCCGCTACGAGCAGTACTTC. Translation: CASTPPRRTRYEQYF.

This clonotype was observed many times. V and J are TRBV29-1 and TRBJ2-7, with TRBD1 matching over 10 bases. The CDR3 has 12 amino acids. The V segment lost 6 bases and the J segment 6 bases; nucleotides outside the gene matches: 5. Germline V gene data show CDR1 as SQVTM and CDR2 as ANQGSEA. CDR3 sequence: CSVGTGVAEQYF. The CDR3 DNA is TGCAGCGTGGGGACAGGGGTTGCCGAGCAGTACTTC.

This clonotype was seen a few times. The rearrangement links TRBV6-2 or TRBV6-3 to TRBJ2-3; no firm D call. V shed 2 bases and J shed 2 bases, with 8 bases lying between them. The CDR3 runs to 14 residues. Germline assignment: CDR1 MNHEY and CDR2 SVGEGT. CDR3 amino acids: CASSYPTFTDTQYF. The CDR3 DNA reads TGTGCCAGCAGTTACCCGACATTCACAGATACGCAGTATTTT.

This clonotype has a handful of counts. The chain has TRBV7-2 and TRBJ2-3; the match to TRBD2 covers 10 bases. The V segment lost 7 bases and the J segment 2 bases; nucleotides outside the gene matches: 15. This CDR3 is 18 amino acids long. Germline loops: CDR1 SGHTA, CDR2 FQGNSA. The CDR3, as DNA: TGTGCCAGCACCTCCGGACTAGCGGACCTACTCTCCACAGATACGCAGTATTTT. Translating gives CASTSGLADLLSTDTQYF.

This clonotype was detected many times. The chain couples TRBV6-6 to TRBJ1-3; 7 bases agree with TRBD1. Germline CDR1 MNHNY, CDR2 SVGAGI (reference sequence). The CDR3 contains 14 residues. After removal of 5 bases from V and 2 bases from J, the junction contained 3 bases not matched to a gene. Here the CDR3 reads CASSSGTAGNTIYF. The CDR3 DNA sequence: TGTGCCAGCAGTAGCGGGACAGCTGGAAACACCATATATTTT.

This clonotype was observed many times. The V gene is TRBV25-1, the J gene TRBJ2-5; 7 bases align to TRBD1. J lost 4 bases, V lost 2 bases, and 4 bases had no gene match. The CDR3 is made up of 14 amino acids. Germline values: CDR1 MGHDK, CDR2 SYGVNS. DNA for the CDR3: TGTGCCAGCAGTGAACCGACAGGGAGAGAGACCCAGTACTTC. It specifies CASSEPTGRETQYF.

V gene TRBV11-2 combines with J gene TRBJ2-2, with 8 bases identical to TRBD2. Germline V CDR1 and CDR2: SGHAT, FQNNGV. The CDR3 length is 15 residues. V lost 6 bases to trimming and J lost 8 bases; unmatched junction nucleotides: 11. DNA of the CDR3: TGTGCCAGCAGGAACCTAGCGGGCGGCCCTGGGGAGCTGTTTTTT. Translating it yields CASRNLAGGPGELFF.

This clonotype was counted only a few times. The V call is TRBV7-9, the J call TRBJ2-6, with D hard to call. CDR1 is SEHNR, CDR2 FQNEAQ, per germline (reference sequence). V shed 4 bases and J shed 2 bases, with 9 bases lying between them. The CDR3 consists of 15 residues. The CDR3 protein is CASSSDMAGANVLTF. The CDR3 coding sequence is TGTGCCAGCAGCTCCGACATGGCTGGGGCCAACGTCCTGACTTTC.

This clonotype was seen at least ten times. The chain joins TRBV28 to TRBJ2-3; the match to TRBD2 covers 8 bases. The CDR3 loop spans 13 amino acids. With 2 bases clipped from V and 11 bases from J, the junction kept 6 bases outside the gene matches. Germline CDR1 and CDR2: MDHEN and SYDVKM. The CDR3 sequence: CASSLKVSGVQYF. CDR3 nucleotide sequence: TGTGCCAGCAGTTTAAAGGTTAGCGGGGTGCAGTATTTT.

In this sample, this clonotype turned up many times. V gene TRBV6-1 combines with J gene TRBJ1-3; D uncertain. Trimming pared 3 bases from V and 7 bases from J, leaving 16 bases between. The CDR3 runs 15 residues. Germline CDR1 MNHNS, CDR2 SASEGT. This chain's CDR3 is CASSDVGLPENTIYF. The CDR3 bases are TGTGCCAGCAGTGATGTGGGCCTGCCTGAGAACACCATATATTTT.

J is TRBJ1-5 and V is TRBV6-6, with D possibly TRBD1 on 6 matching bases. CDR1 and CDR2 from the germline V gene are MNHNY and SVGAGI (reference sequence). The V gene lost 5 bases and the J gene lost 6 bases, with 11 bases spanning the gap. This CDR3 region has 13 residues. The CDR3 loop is CASSERGGQPQHF. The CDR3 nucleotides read TGTGCCAGCAGTGAAAGGGGGGGTCAGCCCCAGCATTTT.